The 17 T cell receptor beta chains listed next were all sequenced from one sample in a study of blood T cell repertoires in COVID-19. The assay was immunoSEQ multiplex PCR, and TCRdb's table has in-frame clones only and misses some. In the table there are about 250,000 clones, about 89% of which are singletons. Sequencing used peripheral blood. All receptors come from a woman aged 55-70 years who had recovered from COVID-19.

V is TRBV20-1 and J is TRBJ2-3, with D possibly matching TRBD1 (5 bases). The CDR3 is 11 amino acids. CDR1 and CDR2 (germline): DFQATT, SNEGSKA (reference sequence). V was pared by 8 bases and J by 5 bases, with 11 bases between. CDR3: CSSHRGDTQYF. The CDR3 coding sequence is TGCAGTTCCCATAGGGGAGATACGCAGTATTTT.

The chain recombines TRBV27 with TRBJ1-4; D is ambiguous. Looked up from germline, CDR1 is MNHEY and CDR2 is SMNVEV (reference sequence). The CDR3 is made up of 14 amino acids. V was shortened by 0 bases and J by 0 bases, with 2 bases between the two germline ends. The CDR3 DNA reads as TGTGCCAGCAGTTTATCCACAACTAATGAAAAACTGTTTTTT. The encoded protein is CASSLSTTNEKLFF.

This clone was counted only a few times. V is TRBV7-2 and J is TRBJ2-1; 9 nucleotides agree with TRBD2. Germline trimming cut 4 bases from V and 0 bases from J; bases unmatched to any gene: 1. CDR1 and CDR2 (germline): SGHTA, FQGNSA. This CDR3 has 15 amino acids. The CDR3: CASSSRGGSYNEQFF. DNA for the CDR3: TGTGCCAGCAGCTCGCGGGGGGGCTCCTACAATGAGCAGTTCTTC.

The genes are TRBV24-1 and TRBJ2-1; D is possibly TRBD2 (6 bases). The germline V and J ends were trimmed by 7 bases and 0 bases, with 15 bases remaining between them. This CDR3 contains 16 residues. The germline CDR1 and CDR2 sequences are KGHDR and SFDVKD. CDR3 nucleotides: TGTGCCACCAGACCGCGGGACGGAAGCTCCTACAATGAGCAGTTCTTC. It translates to CATRPRDGSSYNEQFF.

This chain uses TRBV4-1 with TRBJ2-7; D perhaps matches TRBD1 (5 bases). V gave up 2 bases and J gave up 2 bases, with 7 bases separating them. Germline V gene sequence: CDR1 MGHRA, CDR2 YSYEKL. The CDR3 covers 13 residues. CDR3 nucleotides: TGCGCCAGCAGCCAAAGGGGCCCCTACGAGCAGTACTTC. Translation: CASSQRGPYEQYF.

The chain recombines TRBV6-5 with TRBJ1-1; 7 bases match TRBD1. After removal of 6 bases from V and 2 bases from J, the junction contained 6 bases not matched to a gene. The germline V gene encodes CDR1 MNHEY and CDR2 SVGAGI. The CDR3 totals 14 residues. CDR3 sequence reads: CASSPGQTNTEAFF. Here the CDR3 DNA reads TGTGCCAGCAGCCCGGGACAGACTAACACTGAAGCTTTCTTT.

The rearrangement uses TRBV7-2 and TRBJ2-5; D may be TRBD1 (5 bases). CDR1 is SGHTA and CDR2 is FQGNSA in the germline V gene. V lost 6 bases and J lost 2, with 16 bases in between. This CDR3 spans 15 amino acids. CDR3 nucleotides: TGTGCCAGCAGTTGGATCACAGGAACTCAAGAGACCCAGTACTTC. It codes for CASSWITGTQETQYF.

This clone was observed once. The J gene is TRBJ2-5, the V gene TRBV9, with D hard to call. V was trimmed by 5 bases and J by 1 base, leaving 9 bases between them. Germline loops: CDR1 SGDLS, CDR2 YYNGEE. The CDR3 spans 13 residues. CDR3 in amino acids: CASSKATQETQYF. In nucleotides, the CDR3 is TGTGCCAGCAGTAAAGCGACCCAAGAGACCCAGTACTTC.

To note about this clone: The junction and the germline gene differ at one end; a read error may be behind it. The chain couples TRBV9 to TRBJ2-1; 11 bases align to TRBD2. CDR3 size: 14 residues. The germline V gene encodes CDR1 SGDLS and CDR2 YYNGEE. The DNA of the CDR3 is TGTGCCAGCAGCGTAGTACTAGCGGGGGATGAGCGGTTCTTC. Residues: CASSVVLAGDERFF.

This sequence joins TRBV5-6 and TRBJ2-1; unclear D gene. Trimming pared 2 bases from V and 6 bases from J, leaving 12 bases between. This CDR3 comprises 14 residues. Germline V gene data show CDR1 as SGHDT and CDR2 as YYEEEE. The CDR3: CASSFPAGFNEQFF. In DNA form, the CDR3 reads TGTGCCAGCAGCTTTCCGGCAGGATTCAATGAGCAGTTCTTC.

This chain joins TRBV4-2 and TRBJ1-1; 9 nucleotides agree with TRBD1. Trimming took 1 base from V and 8 from J; bases not matched to a gene: 8. Germline CDR1 is LGHNA and CDR2 is YNFKEQ. The CDR3 spans 15 residues. In nucleotides, the CDR3 is TGTGCCAGCAGCCAAGGCCCACAGGGGGCCGGGGAAGCTTTCTTT. Its protein product is CASSQGPQGAGEAFF.

The chain employs TRBV7-6 and TRBJ2-2; D not resolved. The CDR3 length is 11 residues. Trimming removed 4 bases from V and 9 bases from J, with 6 bases in between. Germline loops: CDR1 SGHVS, CDR2 FNYEAQ. CDR3: CASSSVRELFF. CDR3 bases: TGTGCCAGCAGCTCGGTTCGGGAGCTGTTTTTT.

CDR3 nucleotides: TGTGCCAGCAGCGAAGGACAGGGGGGCGAGCAGTACTTC. Its protein is CASSEGQGGEQYF. The chain recombines TRBV9 with TRBJ2-7; TRBD1 matches 10 bases. Germline values: CDR1 SGDLS, CDR2 YYNGEE. The ends lost 3 bases at V and 6 bases at J; junction bases unmatched: 3. The length of the CDR3 is 13 residues. Combining the CDR3 with reference TRBV9 and TRBJ2-7 gives the whole variable domain DSGVTQTPKHLITATGQRVTLRCSPRSGDLSVYWYQQSLDQGLQFLIQYYNGEERAKGNILERFSAQQFPDLHSELNLSSLELGDSALYFCASSEGQGGEQYFGPGTRLTVT.

The chain couples TRBV5-1 to TRBJ2-3, with 12 bases identical to TRBD2. The germline CDR1 and CDR2 sequences are SGHRS and YFSETQ. V lost 4 bases and J lost 3; bases outside the gene matches: 6. The CDR3 consists of 16 residues. The CDR3 region has the DNA TGCGCCAGCAGCGGAGCTAGCGGGGGGGGTACAGATACGCAGTATTTT. Its protein product is CASSGASGGGTDTQYF.

The chain carries TRBV28 and TRBJ2-7; 7 positions match TRBD1. V shed 7 bases and J 12 bases; nucleotides not matched to a gene: 18. CDR1 is MDHEN, CDR2 SYDVKM, per germline. The CDR3 loop spans 14 amino acids. CDR3 nucleotides: TGTGCCAGCACCCCGGGACAGCCGGATTCTTCGAGGTACTTC. Translating it yields CASTPGQPDSSRYF.

The genes are TRBV7-9 and TRBJ1-5, with 9 bases matching TRBD1. The CDR3 is 15 residues long. With V trimmed by 4 bases and J by 6 bases, 7 bases remained unmatched. Germline CDR1 is SEHNR and CDR2 is FQNEAQ (reference sequence). This CDR3 is CASSYGTGGTQPQHF. For the CDR3, the DNA is TGTGCCAGCAGCTACGGTACAGGGGGCACTCAGCCCCAGCATTTT.

This clone came up a few times. CDR3 coding DNA: TGTGCCAGCGTCTTAGTACCCGAGAAAAACACTGAAGCTTTCTTT. Encoded protein: CASVLVPEKNTEAFF. The chain joins TRBV7-2 to TRBJ1-1; no reliable D call. CDR1 is SGHTA and CDR2 is FQGNSA in the germline V gene. V was pared by 8 bases and J by 2 bases, with 18 bases between. The CDR3 runs 15 residues.